A selection of T cell receptor beta chains follows, all from one sample in a study of Ad26.COV2.S vaccination and SARS-CoV-2 variants. The assay was immunoSEQ multiplex PCR, and TCRdb's table has in-frame clones only and misses some. The sample carries roughly 420,000 clones, 89% recorded once. The source was peripheral blood, collected in a trial of Ad26.COV2.S vaccine versus placebo. Receptors originate from a person aged 18-65 years who received the Ad26.COV2.S COVID-19 vaccine or a placebo. Both conserved end residues are part of each CDR3. The D gene is left open where the match is weak. Rows may omit the clone size; those that give it use once, few, many or a size class.

CASSPSGGRAAFF,TGTGCCAGCAGCCCCTCTGGGGGTCGTGCAGCTTTCTTT,TRBV7-9,.,.,TRBJ1-1
CASSPRASSTDTQYF,TGTGCCAGCTCACCACGGGCGTCTAGCACAGATACGCAGTATTTT,TRBV18,.,.,TRBJ2-3
CASSYHSGPSTDTQYF,TGTGCCAGCAGTTACCACAGCGGACCTAGCACAGATACGCAGTATTTT,TRBV6-2/TRBV6-3,.,.,TRBJ2-3
CASGLGRGQGAAYNEQFF,TGTGCTAGTGGTTTGGGAAGGGGACAGGGGGCGGCCTACAATGAGCAGTTCTTC,TRBV12-5,.,TRBD1,TRBJ2-1
CASSLGLRLSGANVLTF,TGTGCCAGCAGCTTAGGATTGCGGCTCTCTGGGGCCAACGTCCTGACTTTC,TRBV7-9,.,.,TRBJ2-6
CAWSDKRRLNTEAFF,TGTGCCTGGAGTGACAAACGCCGACTGAACACTGAAGCTTTCTTT,TRBV30,once,.,TRBJ1-1
CASSLVSGRPGNEKLFF,TGCGCCAGCAGCTTGGTCTCTGGGAGGCCGGGTAATGAAAAACTGTTTTTT,TRBV5-1,.,.,TRBJ1-4
CASSLDGGAGNTIYF,TGTGCCAGCAGCTTGGACGGGGGGGCTGGAAACACCATATATTTT,TRBV5-4,once,.,TRBJ1-3
CASSRLAGPGELFF,TGTGCCAGCAGTCGACTAGCGGGACCCGGGGAGCTGTTTTTT,TRBV13,once,TRBD2,TRBJ2-2
CACIQGFPHTEAFF,TGTGCCTGTATTCAGGGCTTTCCCCACACTGAAGCTTTCTTT,TRBV7-8,.,.,TRBJ1-1
CASSTTLGGETQYF,TGTGCCAGTAGTACAACGCTCGGGGGGGAGACCCAGTACTTC,TRBV19,.,TRBD2,TRBJ2-5
CASSLAWETQYF,TGTGCCAGCAGCTTAGCGTGGGAGACCCAGTACTTC,TRBV7-2,once,.,TRBJ2-5
CASRPRWSDWADTQYF,TGTGCCAGCAGGCCCCGTTGGAGTGATTGGGCAGATACGCAGTATTTT,TRBV5-8,.,.,TRBJ2-3
CASSVTGVNTEAFF,TGTGCCAGCTCCGTGACAGGGGTGAACACTGAAGCTTTCTTT,TRBV18,.,TRBD1,TRBJ1-1
CASEGRLFSGANVLTF,TGTGCCAGCGAAGGACGCCTCTTCTCTGGGGCCAACGTCCTGACTTTC,TRBV7-3,.,.,TRBJ2-6
CASSLVGGLNTEAFF,TGCGCCAGCAGCTTGGTTGGGGGATTGAACACTGAAGCTTTCTTT,TRBV5-1,.,.,TRBJ1-1